The 30 T cell receptor beta chains below come from one sample, sequenced in a study of cytomegalovirus exposure and HLA in healthy donors. PCR was performed using 60 Vbeta and 13 Jbeta primers. Assay used: immunoSEQ multiplex PCR; TCRdb lists only in-frame clones, some missing. The sample records 150,000 to 200,000 clones, 80% to 85% being singletons. The sequencing input was PBMCs. The receptors here all came from a girl aged 2 to 10 in good health and CMV-seropositive.

V usage is TRBV5-1 and J usage is TRBJ2-7, with 9 bases identical to TRBD2. The CDR3 length is 14 residues. V was clipped by 2 bases and J by 4 bases; unmatched bases: 4. CDR1 and CDR2 from the germline V gene are SGHRS and YFSETQ. This CDR3 reads CASSFSGGEYEQYF. DNA for the CDR3: TGCGCCAGCAGCTTTAGCGGGGGTGAATACGAGCAGTACTTC.

This chain connects TRBV30 to TRBJ2-7, with 7 bases aligning to TRBD2. The V gene's germline CDR1 is GTSNPN and CDR2 SVGIG (reference sequence). The CDR3 runs to 13 residues. V dropped 3 bases and J dropped 2; count of bases not matched to a gene: 4. The CDR3 spells CAWRGGSAYEQYF. The CDR3 DNA reads as TGTGCCTGGAGGGGGGGGTCTGCCTACGAGCAGTACTTC.

This chain joins TRBV25-1 and TRBJ2-7; the match to TRBD1 covers 9 bases. The CDR3 length is 15 residues. Germline assignment: CDR1 MGHDK and CDR2 SYGVNS. V lost 1 base and J lost 4; bases outside the gene matches: 5. CDR3 region: CASSEWGQGPYEQYF. CDR3 nucleotide sequence: TGTGCCAGCAGTGAATGGGGACAGGGACCTTACGAGCAGTACTTC.

Details on this clone: Other DNA sequences in the same sample also yield this CDR3. The chain carries TRBV5-8 and TRBJ1-1, with D possibly being TRBD1 (6 bases). Trimming left V 0 bases short and J 10 bases short, with 16 bases between. The CDR3 covers 14 residues. Germline CDR1 and CDR2: SGHTS and YDEGEE. CDR3 region: CASSLVNLGGRAFF. The CDR3 nucleotides are TGTGCCAGCAGCTTGGTTAATTTGGGGGGGCGAGCTTTCTTT.

V usage is TRBV29-1 and J usage is TRBJ2-5; 8 bases agree with TRBD2. Unmatched junction bases numbered 2, after V lost 4 bases and J lost 1 base. The CDR3 loop spans 13 amino acids. CDR1 and CDR2 (germline): SQVTM, ANQGSEA. In DNA, the CDR3 is TGCAGCGTTGTTACTAGCGGCCAAGAGACCCAGTACTTC. Amino acids: CSVVTSGQETQYF.

This clone was seen just once. The chain employs TRBV7-6 and TRBJ2-1, with 9 nucleotides matching TRBD2. The germline V gene encodes CDR1 SGHVS and CDR2 FNYEAQ. This CDR3 spans 15 amino acids. V gave up 1 base and J gave up 5 bases; unmatched junction bases: 3. CDR3 sequence reads: CASSLEASGNNEQFF. Here the CDR3 DNA reads TGTGCCAGCAGCTTAGAGGCTAGCGGGAACAATGAGCAGTTCTTC.

The chain employs TRBV27 and TRBJ1-1, with TRBD1 as a possible D gene (6 bases). V dropped 5 bases and J dropped 1 base, with 14 bases sitting between them. The CDR3 contains 15 residues. Germline assignment: CDR1 MNHEY and CDR2 SMNVEV (reference sequence). The CDR3 DNA reads as TGTGCCAGCAGTGTCGCAGGGGCTCAGAACACTGAAGCTTTCTTT. Translating it yields CASSVAGAQNTEAFF.

This clone was detected only once. This chain joins TRBV27 and TRBJ2-4, with D possibly matching TRBD1 (6 bases). CDR3 size: 15 residues. Germline CDR1 and CDR2: MNHEY and SMNVEV (reference sequence). V lost 2 bases and J 9 bases, leaving 17 bases between the germline ends. DNA for the CDR3: TGTGCCAGCAGTTTAGGGGGCCCTCTTTGGGCCATTCAGTACTTC. Translated, it gives CASSLGGPLWAIQYF.

The J gene is TRBJ2-7, the V gene TRBV21-1; no check of the table's D call, TRBD2, against the DNA was made. TRBV21-1 constitutes a pseudogene. The CDR3 is made up of 15 amino acids. Here the CDR3 reads CASSNRLAGECEQYF. For the CDR3, the DNA is TGTGCCAGCAGCAATAGGCTAGCGGGAGAATGCGAGCAGTACTTC.

This chain links TRBV6-1 with TRBJ2-3, with 8 bases identical to TRBD2. The length of the CDR3 is 18 residues. CDR1 is MNHNS, CDR2 SASEGT, per germline. J gave up 1 base and V 1 base, and 10 bases lay outside the gene matches. Here the CDR3 reads CASSEVPGSGIRTDTQYF. The CDR3 DNA is TGTGCCAGCAGTGAAGTGCCCGGTAGCGGGATTCGCACAGATACGCAGTATTTT.

The rearrangement links TRBV2 to TRBJ2-7; 7 nucleotides agree with TRBD1. V trimming: 6 bases; J trimming: 9 bases; junction bases outside the gene matches: 17. The V gene's germline CDR1 is SNHLY and CDR2 FYNNEI. The CDR3 runs 15 residues. The CDR3: CASSATTITGERQYF. The CDR3 bases are TGTGCCAGCAGCGCGACTACAATAACAGGGGAACGGCAGTACTTC.

The chain uses TRBV10-3 and TRBJ1-3; 10 nucleotides agree with TRBD1. Germline assignment: CDR1 ENHRY and CDR2 SYGVKD. Trimming cost V 4 bases and J 5 bases; bases outside gene matches: 2. CDR3 length: 14 residues. CDR3 sequence reads: CAISGTGGRNTIYF. The CDR3 DNA is TGTGCCATCAGTGGGACAGGGGGAAGAAACACCATATATTTT.

This chain uses TRBV6-1 with TRBJ2-2, with 7 bases that match TRBD1. J gave up 0 bases and V 6 bases, and 4 bases lay outside the gene matches. From germline, CDR1 is MNHNS and CDR2 SASEGT. The CDR3 length is 15 residues. The CDR3 loop reads CASSAGTANTGELFF. The CDR3 DNA sequence: TGTGCCAGCAGCGCCGGGACAGCGAACACCGGGGAGCTGTTTTTT.

This chain connects TRBV5-4 to TRBJ2-5; TRBD2 is a possible D gene (6 bases). V dropped 5 bases and J dropped 5 bases, with 19 bases sitting between them. The germline gives CDR1 SGHNT, CDR2 YYREEE (reference sequence). CDR3 length equals 15 residues. The CDR3 sequence is CASSSRATGGETQYF. The DNA for the CDR3 is TGTGCCAGCAGTTCGCGCGCAACAGGAGGGGAGACCCAGTACTTC.

The rearrangement joins TRBV5-1 to TRBJ2-2; D uncertain. Germline loops: CDR1 SGHRS, CDR2 YFSETQ. V gave up 5 bases and J gave up 4 bases, with 12 bases separating them. The CDR3 has 14 amino acids. CDR3 sequence (DNA): TGCGCCAGCAGGGAAGCACCAGGCACCGGGGAGCTGTTTTTT. This translates into CASREAPGTGELFF.

This clone has more than one count but fewer than ten. The chain combines TRBV5-4 with TRBJ1-1, with D perhaps TRBD1 (6 bases). The germline gives CDR1 SGHNT, CDR2 YYREEE (reference sequence). The CDR3 is 14 residues long. The V gene lost 2 bases and the J gene lost 1 base, with 9 bases spanning the gap. CDR3 protein: CASSLEQGNTEAFF. CDR3 nucleotide sequence: TGTGCCAGCAGCTTAGAACAGGGGAACACTGAAGCTTTCTTT.

This chain connects TRBV30 to TRBJ1-1; D might be TRBD1 (5 bases). V lost 2 bases to trimming and J lost 3 bases, with 7 bases between them. There are 12 residues in the CDR3. CDR1 and CDR2 from the germline V gene are GTSNPN and SVGIG (reference sequence). The CDR3 loop reads CAWSRGHTEAFF. In DNA form, the CDR3 reads TGTGCCTGGAGTAGGGGCCACACTGAAGCTTTCTTT.

The chain recombines TRBV5-1 with TRBJ1-3; 7 bases are shared with TRBD1. Germline CDR1 SGHRS, CDR2 YFSETQ. The CDR3 extends over 16 amino acids. V trimming: 4 bases; J trimming: 5 bases; junction bases outside the gene matches: 12. CDR3 DNA: TGCGCCAGCAGCCTACTACCTGAGACAGGGAGAAACACCATATATTTT. It specifies CASSLLPETGRNTIYF.

This clone was observed once. This chain connects TRBV27 to TRBJ1-5, with D possibly matching TRBD1 (5 bases). Germline CDR1 MNHEY, CDR2 SMNVEV (reference sequence). The CDR3 length is 12 residues. V lost 3 bases and J lost 6, with 6 bases in between. The CDR3 DNA sequence: TGTGCCAGCAGTTTCACAGGTCAGCCCCAGCATTTT. It specifies CASSFTGQPQHF.

The genes are TRBV5-4 and TRBJ2-6; tentative D call: TRBD2 (5 bases). The germline gives CDR1 SGHNT, CDR2 YYREEE (reference sequence). The CDR3 contains 16 residues. Trimming took 4 bases from V and 0 from J, leaving 11 bases between them. The CDR3, as DNA: TGTGCCAGCAGCCCGAGGACTCCCTCTGGGGCCAACGTCCTGACTTTC. Translated: CASSPRTPSGANVLTF.

The CDR3 reads CASSQDQASGANVLTF. As DNA, the CDR3 is TGTGCCAGCAGCCAAGATCAGGCCTCTGGGGCCAACGTCCTGACTTTC. J is TRBJ2-6 and V is TRBV4-2; unclear D gene. The CDR3 contains 16 residues. Germline CDR1 and CDR2: LGHNA and YNFKEQ. Trimming took off 0 bases at V and 0 bases at J, with 6 bases between the two ends.

V gene TRBV2 combines with J gene TRBJ1-2; D is unclear. Germline V CDR1 and CDR2: SNHLY, FYNNEI. V lost 3 bases, J lost 3 bases, and 8 bases lay in between. This CDR3 contains 13 residues. The DNA of the CDR3 is TGTGCCAGCAGTGACGGGAAGGACTATGGCTACACCTTC. This encodes CASSDGKDYGYTF.

In nucleotides, the CDR3 is TGTGCCAGCAGTTACGGGAGGGGGAACACCGGGGAGCTGTTTTTT. Translating gives CASSYGRGNTGELFF. This rearrangement joins TRBV6-6 to TRBJ2-2; 7 nucleotides line up with TRBD2. Germline V gene data show CDR1 as MNHNY and CDR2 as SVGAGI (reference sequence). The CDR3 is made up of 15 amino acids. The trim removed 2 bases at V and 1 base at J, leaving 1 base unmatched.

V is TRBV15 and J is TRBJ1-3, with a weak D call TRBD1 (5 bases). The CDR3 contains 15 residues. Looked up from germline, CDR1 is LNHNV and CDR2 is YYDKDF (reference sequence). V gave up 7 bases and J gave up 0 bases, with 13 bases separating them. The CDR3 reads CATILRQNSGNTIYF. The CDR3 DNA reads TGTGCCACCATTCTACGACAGAACTCTGGAAACACCATATATTTT.

The gene calls are TRBV30 and TRBJ2-1, with D perhaps TRBD2 (6 bases). Germline CDR1 is GTSNPN and CDR2 is SVGIG (reference sequence). V was clipped by 1 base and J by 2 bases, with 12 bases between them. This CDR3 spans 15 amino acids. The CDR3 loop reads CAWSAGLSAYNEQFF. The CDR3 nucleotides are TGTGCCTGGAGTGCGGGACTGTCTGCCTACAATGAGCAGTTCTTC.

The table lists this clone with a few counts. This sequence joins TRBV4-1 and TRBJ1-2, with 8 bases that match TRBD1. The V segment lost 5 bases and the J segment 3 bases; nucleotides outside the gene matches: 5. Germline assignment: CDR1 MGHRA and CDR2 YSYEKL. This CDR3 spans 14 amino acids. CDR3 loop: CASSAAGGDYGYTF. For the CDR3, the DNA is TGCGCCAGCAGCGCCGCAGGGGGCGACTATGGCTACACCTTC.

This chain joins TRBV9 and TRBJ1-2, with D possibly TRBD1 on 6 matching bases. The V end lost 4 bases, the J end lost 4 bases, and 14 bases lay between the germline ends. CDR3 length: 14 residues. From germline, CDR1 is SGDLS and CDR2 YYNGEE. The CDR3 sequence: CASSPSRGTYGYTF. DNA of the CDR3: TGTGCCAGCAGCCCTTCCAGGGGTACCTATGGCTACACCTTC.

The J gene is TRBJ1-3, the V gene TRBV28, with D uncertain. The CDR3 extends over 14 amino acids. Per the germline V gene, CDR1 is MDHEN and CDR2 is SYDVKM. V lost 3 bases and J 2 bases, leaving 8 bases between the germline ends. The CDR3 DNA is TGTGCCAGCAGTTTCCACAGACCTGGAAACACCATATATTTT. Residues: CASSFHRPGNTIYF.

The chain carries TRBV5-1 and TRBJ1-4, with 8 bases matching TRBD1. Germline CDR1 SGHRS, CDR2 YFSETQ. This CDR3 is 15 amino acids long. Unmatched junction bases numbered 6, after V lost 4 bases and J lost 4 bases. DNA of the CDR3: TGCGCCAGCAGCCCTGGACAGGGCCGTAATGAAAAACTGTTTTTT. Protein sequence: CASSPGQGRNEKLFF. Full variable domain (missing parts from reference TRBV5-1 and TRBJ1-4): KAGVTQTPRYLIKTRGQQVTLSCSPISGHRSVSWYQQTPGQGLQFLFEYFSETQRNKGNFPGRFSGRQFSNSRSEMNVSTLELGDSALYLCASSPGQGRNEKLFFGSGTQLSVL.

The chain recombines TRBV29-1 with TRBJ1-4; 11 positions agree with TRBD1. V was clipped by 1 base and J by 8 bases; unmatched bases: 3. Looked up from germline, CDR1 is SQVTM and CDR2 is ANQGSEA. The length of the CDR3 is 14 residues. The CDR3 here is CSVEGTGGKEKLFF. CDR3 in DNA: TGCAGCGTTGAAGGGACAGGGGGCAAGGAAAAACTGTTTTTT. The whole variable domain, remainder taken from reference TRBV29-1 and TRBJ1-4, is SAVISQKPSRDICQRGTSLTIQCQVDSQVTMMFWYRQQPGQSLTLIATANQGSEATYESGFVIDKFPISRPNLTFSTLTVSNMSPEDSSIYLCSVEGTGGKEKLFFGSGTQLSVL.